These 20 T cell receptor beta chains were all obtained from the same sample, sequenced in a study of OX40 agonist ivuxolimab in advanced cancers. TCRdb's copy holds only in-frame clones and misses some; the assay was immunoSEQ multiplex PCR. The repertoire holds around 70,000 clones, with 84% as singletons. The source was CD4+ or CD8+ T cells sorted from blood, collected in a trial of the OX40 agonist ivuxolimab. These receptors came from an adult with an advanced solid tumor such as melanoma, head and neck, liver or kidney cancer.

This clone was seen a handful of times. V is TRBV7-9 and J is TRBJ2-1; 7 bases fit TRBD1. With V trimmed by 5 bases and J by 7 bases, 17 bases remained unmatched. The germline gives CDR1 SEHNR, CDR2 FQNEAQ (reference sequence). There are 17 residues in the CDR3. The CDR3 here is CASSRDRVRRTMNEQFF. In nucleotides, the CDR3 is TGTGCCAGCAGCCGAGACAGGGTGCGGCGAACCATGAATGAGCAGTTCTTC.

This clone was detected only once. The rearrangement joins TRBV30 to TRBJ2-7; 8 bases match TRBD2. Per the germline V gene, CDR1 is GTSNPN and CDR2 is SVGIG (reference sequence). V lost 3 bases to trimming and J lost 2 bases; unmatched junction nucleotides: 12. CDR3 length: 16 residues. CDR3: CAWSPTRRGGPYEQYF. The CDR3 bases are TGTGCCTGGAGCCCCACTCGCCGGGGGGGTCCCTACGAGCAGTACTTC.

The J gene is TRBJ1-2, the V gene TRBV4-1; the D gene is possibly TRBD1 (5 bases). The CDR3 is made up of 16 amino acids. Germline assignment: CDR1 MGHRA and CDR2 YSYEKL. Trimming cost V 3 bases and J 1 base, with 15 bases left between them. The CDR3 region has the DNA TGCGCCAGCAGCCAGCGGACACCAGCCCTTAACTATGGCTACACCTTC. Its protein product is CASSQRTPALNYGYTF.

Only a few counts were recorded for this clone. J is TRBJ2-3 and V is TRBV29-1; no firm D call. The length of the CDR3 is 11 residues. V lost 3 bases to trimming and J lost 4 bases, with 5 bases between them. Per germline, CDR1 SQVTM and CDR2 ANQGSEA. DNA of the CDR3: TGCAGCGTTGATGGGGCAGATACGCAGTATTTT. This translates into CSVDGADTQYF.

CDR3 in amino acids: CASSQDRAGGDQPQHF. The CDR3 DNA sequence: TGCGCCAGCAGCCAAGATAGGGCAGGGGGTGATCAGCCCCAGCATTTT. The chain couples TRBV4-1 to TRBJ1-5, with 7 bases that match TRBD1. Germline CDR1 reads MGHRA; CDR2 reads YSYEKL. V lost 0 bases and J lost 5; bases outside the gene matches: 7. This CDR3 is 16 amino acids long.

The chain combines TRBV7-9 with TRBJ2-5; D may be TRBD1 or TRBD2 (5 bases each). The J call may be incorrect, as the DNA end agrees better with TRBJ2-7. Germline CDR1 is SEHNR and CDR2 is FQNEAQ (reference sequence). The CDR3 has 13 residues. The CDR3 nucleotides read TGTGCCAGCAGCTTAGGGGGGATCGACGAGCAGTACTTC. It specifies CASSLGGIDEQYF.

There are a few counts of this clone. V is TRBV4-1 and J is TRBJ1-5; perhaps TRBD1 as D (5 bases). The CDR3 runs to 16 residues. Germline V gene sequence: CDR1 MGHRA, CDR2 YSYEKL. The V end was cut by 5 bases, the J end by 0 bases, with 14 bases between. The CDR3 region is CASSSIPGDSNQPQHF. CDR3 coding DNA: TGCGCCAGCAGCTCTATTCCGGGGGATAGCAATCAGCCCCAGCATTTT.

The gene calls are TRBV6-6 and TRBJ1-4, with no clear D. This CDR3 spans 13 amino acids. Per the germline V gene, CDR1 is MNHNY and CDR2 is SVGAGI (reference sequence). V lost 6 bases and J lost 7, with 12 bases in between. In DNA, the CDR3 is TGTGCCAGCAGGGATCGTCGGGGTGAAAAACTGTTTTTT. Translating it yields CASRDRRGEKLFF.

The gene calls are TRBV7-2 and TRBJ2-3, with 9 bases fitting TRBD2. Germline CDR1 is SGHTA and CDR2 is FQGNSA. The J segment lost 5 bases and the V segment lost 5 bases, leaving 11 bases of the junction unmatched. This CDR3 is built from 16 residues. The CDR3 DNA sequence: TGTGCCAGCAGCCCACCGGGCGGGAGGGATATAGATACGCAGTATTTT. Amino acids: CASSPPGGRDIDTQYF.

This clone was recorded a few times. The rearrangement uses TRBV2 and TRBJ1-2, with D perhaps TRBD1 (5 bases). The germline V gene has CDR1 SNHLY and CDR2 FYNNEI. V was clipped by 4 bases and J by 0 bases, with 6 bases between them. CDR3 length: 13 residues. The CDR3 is CASSGQTNYGYTF. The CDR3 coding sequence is TGTGCCAGCAGTGGACAGACTAACTATGGCTACACCTTC.

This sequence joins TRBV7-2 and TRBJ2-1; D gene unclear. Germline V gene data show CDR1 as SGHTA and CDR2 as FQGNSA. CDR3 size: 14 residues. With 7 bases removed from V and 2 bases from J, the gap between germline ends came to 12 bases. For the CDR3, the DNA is TGTGCCAGCAACGCAGTACCTGCCTACAATGAGCAGTTCTTC. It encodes CASNAVPAYNEQFF.

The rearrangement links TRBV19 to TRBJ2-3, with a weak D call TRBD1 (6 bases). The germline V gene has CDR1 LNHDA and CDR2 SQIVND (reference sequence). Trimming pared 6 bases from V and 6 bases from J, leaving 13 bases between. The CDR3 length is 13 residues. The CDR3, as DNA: TGTGCCAGTAGCGACCAGCAGGGGGATACGCAGTATTTT. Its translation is CASSDQQGDTQYF.

CDR3 nucleotide sequence: TGTGCCAGCAGTACTTCTTCCGCGACAGGGGGCTGGGAGCAGTACTTC. Protein sequence: CASSTSSATGGWEQYF. This chain uses TRBV28 with TRBJ2-7, with TRBD1 matching 10 bases. The CDR3 extends over 16 amino acids. V lost 5 bases, J lost 7 bases, and 14 bases stayed unmatched. The germline gives CDR1 MDHEN, CDR2 SYDVKM.

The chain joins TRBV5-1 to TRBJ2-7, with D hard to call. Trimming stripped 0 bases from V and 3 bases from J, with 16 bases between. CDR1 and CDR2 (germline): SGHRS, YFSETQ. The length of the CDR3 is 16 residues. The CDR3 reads CASSLEGGVPHYEQYF. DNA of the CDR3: TGCGCCAGCAGCTTGGAGGGCGGAGTCCCACACTACGAGCAGTACTTC.

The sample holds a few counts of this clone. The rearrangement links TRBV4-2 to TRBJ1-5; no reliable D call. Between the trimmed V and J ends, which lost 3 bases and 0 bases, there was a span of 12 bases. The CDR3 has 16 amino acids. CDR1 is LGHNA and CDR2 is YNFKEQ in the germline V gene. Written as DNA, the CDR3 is TGTGCCAGCAGCCAGGGCGGTGGTCGTAGCAATCAGCCCCAGCATTTT. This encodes CASSQGGGRSNQPQHF.

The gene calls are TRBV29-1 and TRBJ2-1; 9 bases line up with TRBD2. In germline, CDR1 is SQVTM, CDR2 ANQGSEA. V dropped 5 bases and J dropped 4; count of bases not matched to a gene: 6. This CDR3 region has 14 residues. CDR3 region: CSVKQRGEYNEQFF. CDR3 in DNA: TGCAGCGTTAAACAGCGGGGGGAATACAATGAGCAGTTCTTC.

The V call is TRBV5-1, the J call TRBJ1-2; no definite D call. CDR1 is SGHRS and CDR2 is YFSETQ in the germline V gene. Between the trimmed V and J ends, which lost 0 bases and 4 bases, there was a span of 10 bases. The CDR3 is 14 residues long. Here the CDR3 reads CASSLGTGSYGYTF. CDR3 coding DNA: TGCGCCAGCAGCTTGGGAACGGGAAGCTATGGCTACACCTTC. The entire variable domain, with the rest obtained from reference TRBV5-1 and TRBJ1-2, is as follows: KAGVTQTPRYLIKTRGQQVTLSCSPISGHRSVSWYQQTPGQGLQFLFEYFSETQRNKGNFPGRFSGRQFSNSRSEMNVSTLELGDSALYLCASSLGTGSYGYTFGSGTRLTVV.

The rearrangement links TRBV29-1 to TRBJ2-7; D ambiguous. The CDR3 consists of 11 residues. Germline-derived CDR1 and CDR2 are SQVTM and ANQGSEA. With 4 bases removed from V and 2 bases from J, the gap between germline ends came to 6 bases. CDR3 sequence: CSVAMPYEQYF. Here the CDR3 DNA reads TGCAGCGTTGCTATGCCCTACGAGCAGTACTTC.

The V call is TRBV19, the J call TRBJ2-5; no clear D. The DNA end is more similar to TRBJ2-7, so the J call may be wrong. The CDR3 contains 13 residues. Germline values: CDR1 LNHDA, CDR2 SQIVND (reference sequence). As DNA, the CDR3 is TGTGCCAGTAGTATGGGCCGCTACTACGAGCAGTACTTC. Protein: CASSMGRYYEQYF.

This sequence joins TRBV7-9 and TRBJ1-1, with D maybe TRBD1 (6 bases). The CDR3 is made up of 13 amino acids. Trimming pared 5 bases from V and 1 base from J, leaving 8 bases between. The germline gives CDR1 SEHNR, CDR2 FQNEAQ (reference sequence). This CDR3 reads CASSPTGNTEAFF. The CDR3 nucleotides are TGTGCCAGCAGCCCGACAGGGAACACTGAAGCTTTCTTT.